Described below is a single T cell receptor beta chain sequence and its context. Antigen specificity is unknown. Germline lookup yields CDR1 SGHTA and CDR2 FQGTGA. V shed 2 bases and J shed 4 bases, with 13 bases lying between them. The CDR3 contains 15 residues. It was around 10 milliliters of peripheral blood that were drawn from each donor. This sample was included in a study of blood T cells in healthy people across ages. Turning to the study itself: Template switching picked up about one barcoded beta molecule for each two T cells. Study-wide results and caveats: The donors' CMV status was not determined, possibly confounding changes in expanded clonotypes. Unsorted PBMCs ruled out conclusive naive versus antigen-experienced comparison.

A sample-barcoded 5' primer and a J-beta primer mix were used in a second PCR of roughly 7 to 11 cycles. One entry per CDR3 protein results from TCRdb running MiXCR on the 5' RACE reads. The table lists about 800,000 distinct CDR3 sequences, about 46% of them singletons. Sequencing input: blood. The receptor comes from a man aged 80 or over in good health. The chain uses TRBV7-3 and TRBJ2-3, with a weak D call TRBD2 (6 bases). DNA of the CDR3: TGTGCCAGCAGCTTAGGAACCGGGAGTGCAGATACGCAGTATTTT. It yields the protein CASSLGTGSADTQYF.